This entry features one T cell receptor (beta chain) sequence. The data were taken from a study of shared T cell receptors in the human thymus. Here immunoSEQ multiplex PCR was the method, and the copy in TCRdb shows in-frame clones only, minus some. This table has approximately 400,000 clones, more than 85% appearing once. V lost 0 bases, J lost 6 bases, and 9 bases lay in between. The CDR3 totals 14 residues. Germline V CDR1 and CDR2: SGHNT, YYREEE (reference sequence). What was sequenced was thymocytes. The clonotype comes from a human donor. This chain links TRBV5-4 with TRBJ1-4; perhaps TRBD1 as D (5 bases). The CDR3 nucleotides are TGTGCCAGCAGCTTGGCGCGGGGGGATGAAAAACTGTTTTTT. This translates into CASSLARGDEKLFF.